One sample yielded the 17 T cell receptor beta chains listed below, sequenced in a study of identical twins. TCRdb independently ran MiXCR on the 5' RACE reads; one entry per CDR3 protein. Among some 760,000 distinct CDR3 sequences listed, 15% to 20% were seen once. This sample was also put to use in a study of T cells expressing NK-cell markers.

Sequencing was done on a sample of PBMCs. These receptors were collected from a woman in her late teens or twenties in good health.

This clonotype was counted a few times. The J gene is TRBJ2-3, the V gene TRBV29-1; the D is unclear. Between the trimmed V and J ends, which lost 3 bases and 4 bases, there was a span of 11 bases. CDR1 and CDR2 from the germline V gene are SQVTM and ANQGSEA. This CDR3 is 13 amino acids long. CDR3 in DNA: TGCAGCGTTGACAGGCGGATATCAGATACGCAGTATTTT. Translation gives CSVDRRISDTQYF.

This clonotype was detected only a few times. CDR3 residues: CASSSSRATYNEQFF. The CDR3 DNA reads as TGTGCCAGCAGCTCTTCGCGGGCCACCTACAATGAGCAGTTCTTC. J is TRBJ2-1 and V is TRBV7-9; tentatively, D is TRBD2 (5 bases). The germline V gene has CDR1 SEHNR and CDR2 FQNEAQ (reference sequence). Trimming removed 4 bases at V and 2 bases at J, with 12 bases between. The CDR3 length is 15 residues.

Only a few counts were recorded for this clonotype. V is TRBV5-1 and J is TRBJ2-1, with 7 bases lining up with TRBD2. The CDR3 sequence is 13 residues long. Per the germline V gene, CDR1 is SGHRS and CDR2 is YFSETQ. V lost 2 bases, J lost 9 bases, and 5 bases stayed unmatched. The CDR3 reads CASSFGGEGEQFF. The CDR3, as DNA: TGCGCCAGCAGCTTCGGCGGGGAGGGTGAGCAGTTCTTC.

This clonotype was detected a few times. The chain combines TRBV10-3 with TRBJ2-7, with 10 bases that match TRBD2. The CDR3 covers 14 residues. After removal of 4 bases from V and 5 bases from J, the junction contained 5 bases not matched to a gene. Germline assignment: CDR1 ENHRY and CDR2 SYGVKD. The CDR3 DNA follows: TGTGCCATCAGTGGGGCTAGCGGGAGCCACGAGCAGTACTTC. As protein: CAISGASGSHEQYF.

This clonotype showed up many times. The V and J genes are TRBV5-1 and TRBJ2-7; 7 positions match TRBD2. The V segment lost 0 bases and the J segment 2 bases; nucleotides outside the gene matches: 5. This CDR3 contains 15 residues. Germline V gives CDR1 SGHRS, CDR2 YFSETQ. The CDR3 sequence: CASSLDPGGTYEQYF. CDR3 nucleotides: TGCGCCAGCAGCTTGGATCCGGGAGGAACCTACGAGCAGTACTTC.

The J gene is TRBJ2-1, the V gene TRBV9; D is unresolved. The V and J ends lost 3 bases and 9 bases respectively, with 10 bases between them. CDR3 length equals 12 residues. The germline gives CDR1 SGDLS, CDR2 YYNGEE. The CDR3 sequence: CASSAGSGEQFF. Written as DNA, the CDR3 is TGTGCCAGCAGCGCCGGATCGGGTGAGCAGTTCTTC.

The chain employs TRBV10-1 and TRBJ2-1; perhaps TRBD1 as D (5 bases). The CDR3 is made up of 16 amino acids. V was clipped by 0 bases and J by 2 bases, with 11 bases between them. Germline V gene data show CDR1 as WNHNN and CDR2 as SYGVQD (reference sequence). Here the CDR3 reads CASSESLGDAYNEQFF. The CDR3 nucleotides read TGCGCCAGCAGTGAGTCATTAGGGGATGCCTACAATGAGCAGTTCTTC.

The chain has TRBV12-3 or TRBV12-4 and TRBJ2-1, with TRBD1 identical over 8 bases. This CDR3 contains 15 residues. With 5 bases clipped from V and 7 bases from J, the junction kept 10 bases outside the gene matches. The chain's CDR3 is CASSIPQGAMNEQFF. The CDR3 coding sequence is TGTGCCAGCAGTATCCCCCAGGGGGCGATGAATGAGCAGTTCTTC.

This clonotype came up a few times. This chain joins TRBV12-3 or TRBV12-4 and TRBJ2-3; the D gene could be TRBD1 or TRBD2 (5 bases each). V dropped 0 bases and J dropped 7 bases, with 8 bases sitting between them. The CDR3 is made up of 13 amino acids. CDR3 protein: CASSLAGVHTQYF. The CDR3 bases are TGTGCCAGCAGTTTAGCGGGGGTTCATACGCAGTATTTT.

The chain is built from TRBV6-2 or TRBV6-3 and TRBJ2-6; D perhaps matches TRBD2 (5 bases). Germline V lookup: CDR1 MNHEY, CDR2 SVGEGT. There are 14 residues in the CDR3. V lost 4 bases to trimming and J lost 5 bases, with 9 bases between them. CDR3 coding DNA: TGTGCCAGCAGTTCCGGGGTAAGGGCCAACGTCCTGACTTTC. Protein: CASSSGVRANVLTF.

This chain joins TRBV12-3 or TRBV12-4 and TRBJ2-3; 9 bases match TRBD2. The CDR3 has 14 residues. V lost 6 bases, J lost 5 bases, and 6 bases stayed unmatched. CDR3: CASRIAGVGDTQYF. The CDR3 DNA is TGTGCCAGCAGGATAGCGGGGGTAGGAGATACGCAGTATTTT.

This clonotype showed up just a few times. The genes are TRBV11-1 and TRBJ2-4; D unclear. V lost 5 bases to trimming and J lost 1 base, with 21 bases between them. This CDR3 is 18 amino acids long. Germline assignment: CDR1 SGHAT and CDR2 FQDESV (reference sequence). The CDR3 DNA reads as TGTGCCAGCAGCCCATTCGTAGGGCCCCAGCCGGCCAAAAACATTCAGTACTTC. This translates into CASSPFVGPQPAKNIQYF.

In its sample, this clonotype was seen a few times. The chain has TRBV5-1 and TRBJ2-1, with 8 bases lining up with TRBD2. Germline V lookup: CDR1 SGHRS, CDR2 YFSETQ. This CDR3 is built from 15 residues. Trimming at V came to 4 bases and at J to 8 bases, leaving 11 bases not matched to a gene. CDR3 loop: CASSRSGLGGYEQFF. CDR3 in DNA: TGCGCCAGCAGCCGTTCGGGACTAGGGGGATATGAGCAGTTCTTC.

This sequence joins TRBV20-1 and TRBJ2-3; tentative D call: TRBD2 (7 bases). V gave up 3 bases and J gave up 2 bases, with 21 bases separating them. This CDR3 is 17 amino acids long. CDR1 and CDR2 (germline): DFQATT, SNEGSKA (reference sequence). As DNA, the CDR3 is TGCAGTGCTAGGGGCCGCGGGGGCCGAATATACACAGATACGCAGTATTTT. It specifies CSARGRGGRIYTDTQYF.

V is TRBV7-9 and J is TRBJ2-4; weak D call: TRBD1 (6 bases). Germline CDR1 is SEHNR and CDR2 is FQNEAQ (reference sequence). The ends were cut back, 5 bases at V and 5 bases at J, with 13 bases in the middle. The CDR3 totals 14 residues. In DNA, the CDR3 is TGTGCCAGCAGCCCCGTGGGGGCGGAAAACATTCAGTACTTC. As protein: CASSPVGAENIQYF.

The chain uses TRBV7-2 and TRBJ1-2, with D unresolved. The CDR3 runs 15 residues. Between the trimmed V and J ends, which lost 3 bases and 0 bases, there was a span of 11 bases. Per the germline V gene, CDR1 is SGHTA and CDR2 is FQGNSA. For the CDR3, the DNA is TGTGCCAGCAGCTTTTATTGGGGAACTAACTATGGCTACACCTTC. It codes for CASSFYWGTNYGYTF.

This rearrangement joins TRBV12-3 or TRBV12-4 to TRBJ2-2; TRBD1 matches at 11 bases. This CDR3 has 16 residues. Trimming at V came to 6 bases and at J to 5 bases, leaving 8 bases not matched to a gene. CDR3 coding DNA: TGTGCCAGCAGAGGACAGGGGGCAATGGGGACCGGGGAGCTGTTTTTT. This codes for CASRGQGAMGTGELFF.